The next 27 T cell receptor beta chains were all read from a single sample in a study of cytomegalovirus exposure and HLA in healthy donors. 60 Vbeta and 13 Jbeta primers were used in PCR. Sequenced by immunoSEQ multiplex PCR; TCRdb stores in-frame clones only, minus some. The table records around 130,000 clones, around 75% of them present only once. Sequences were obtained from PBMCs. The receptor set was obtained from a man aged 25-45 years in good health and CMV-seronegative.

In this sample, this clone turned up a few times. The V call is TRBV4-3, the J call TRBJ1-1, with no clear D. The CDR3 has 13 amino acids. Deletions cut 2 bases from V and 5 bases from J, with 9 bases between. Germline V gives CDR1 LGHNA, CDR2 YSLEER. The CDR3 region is CASSQSFSTEAFF. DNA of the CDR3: TGCGCCAGCAGCCAATCGTTCTCGACTGAAGCTTTCTTT.

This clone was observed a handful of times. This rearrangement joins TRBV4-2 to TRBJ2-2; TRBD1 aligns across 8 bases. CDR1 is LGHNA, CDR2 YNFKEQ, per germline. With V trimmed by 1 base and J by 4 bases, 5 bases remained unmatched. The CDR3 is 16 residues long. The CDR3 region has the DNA TGTGCCAGCAGCCAAGGCCAGGGGGCTTCCACCGGGGAGCTGTTTTTT. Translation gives CASSQGQGASTGELFF.

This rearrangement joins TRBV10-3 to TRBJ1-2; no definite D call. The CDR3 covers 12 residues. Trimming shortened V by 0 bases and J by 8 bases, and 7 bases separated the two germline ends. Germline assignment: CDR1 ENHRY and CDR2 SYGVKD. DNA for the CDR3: TGTGCCATCAGTGAGTCGAGAGAGGGCTACACCTTC. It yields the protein CAISESREGYTF.

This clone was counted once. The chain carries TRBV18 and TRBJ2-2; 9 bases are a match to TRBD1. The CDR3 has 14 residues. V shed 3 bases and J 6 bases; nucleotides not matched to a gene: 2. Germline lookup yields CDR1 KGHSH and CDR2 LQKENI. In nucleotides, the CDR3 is TGTGCCAGCTCACCTCGACAGGGGGCCGGGGAGCTGTTTTTT. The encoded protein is CASSPRQGAGELFF.

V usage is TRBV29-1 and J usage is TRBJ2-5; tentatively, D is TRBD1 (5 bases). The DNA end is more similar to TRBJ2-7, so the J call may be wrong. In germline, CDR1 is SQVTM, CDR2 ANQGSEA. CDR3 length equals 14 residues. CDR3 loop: CSVIGHQDSYEQYF. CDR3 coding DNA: TGCAGCGTGATAGGACACCAAGACTCCTACGAGCAGTACTTC.

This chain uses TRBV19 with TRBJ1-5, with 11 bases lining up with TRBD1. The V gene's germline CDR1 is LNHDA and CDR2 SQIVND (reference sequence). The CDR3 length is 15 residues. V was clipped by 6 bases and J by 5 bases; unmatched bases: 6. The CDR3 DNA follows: TGTGCCAGTAGGAAGGGACAGGGGGTATATCAGCCCCAGCATTTT. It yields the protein CASRKGQGVYQPQHF.

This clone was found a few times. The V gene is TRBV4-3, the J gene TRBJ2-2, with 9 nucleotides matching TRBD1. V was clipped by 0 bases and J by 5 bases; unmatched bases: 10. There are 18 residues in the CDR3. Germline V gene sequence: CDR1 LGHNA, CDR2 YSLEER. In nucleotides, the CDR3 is TGCGCCAGCAGCCAAGATTGGGGGGACAGGGTCATAACCGGGGAGCTGTTTTTT. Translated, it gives CASSQDWGDRVITGELFF.

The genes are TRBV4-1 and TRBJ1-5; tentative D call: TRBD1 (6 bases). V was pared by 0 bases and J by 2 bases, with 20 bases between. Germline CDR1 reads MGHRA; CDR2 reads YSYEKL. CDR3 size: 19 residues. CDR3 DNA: TGCGCCAGCAGCCAAGATAGCAGGGGTAGTATTTCGGGCAATCAGCCCCAGCATTTT. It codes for CASSQDSRGSISGNQPQHF.

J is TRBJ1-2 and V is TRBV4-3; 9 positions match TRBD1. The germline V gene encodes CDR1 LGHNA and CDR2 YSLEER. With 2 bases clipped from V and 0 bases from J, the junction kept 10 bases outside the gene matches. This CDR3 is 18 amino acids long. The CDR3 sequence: CASSQLSSGQGSNYGYTF. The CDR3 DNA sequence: TGCGCCAGCAGCCAATTAAGTTCGGGACAGGGCTCTAACTATGGCTACACCTTC.

The CDR3 DNA sequence: TGCGCCAGCAGCTTGGAAAGCGGGGGGGGAGTTGAGACCCAGTACTTC. Amino acid sequence: CASSLESGGGVETQYF. The chain carries TRBV5-1 and TRBJ2-5, with TRBD2 identical over 10 bases. Germline CDR1 and CDR2: SGHRS and YFSETQ. Trimming cost V 0 bases and J 5 bases; bases outside gene matches: 7. This CDR3 has 16 residues.

CDR3 residues: CASSTTGMAKNIQYF. The CDR3 DNA sequence: TGCGCCAGCAGCACGACGGGGATGGCCAAAAACATTCAGTACTTC. This chain connects TRBV4-3 to TRBJ2-4; possibly TRBD2 for D (5 bases). This CDR3 comprises 15 residues. Germline V gene sequence: CDR1 LGHNA, CDR2 YSLEER. V shed 5 bases and J shed 1 base, with 12 bases lying between them.

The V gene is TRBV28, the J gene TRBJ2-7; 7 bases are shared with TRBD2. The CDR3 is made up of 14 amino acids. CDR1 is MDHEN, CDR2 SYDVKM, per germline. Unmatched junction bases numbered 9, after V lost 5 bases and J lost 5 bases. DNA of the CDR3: TGTGCCAGCAGTCTAGAGCGGGGTCCCAACGAGCAGTACTTC. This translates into CASSLERGPNEQYF. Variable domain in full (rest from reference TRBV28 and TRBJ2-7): DVKVTQSSRYLVKRTGEKVFLECVQDMDHENMFWYRQDPGLGLRLIYFSYDVKMKEKGDIPEGYSVSREKKERFSLILESASTNQTSMYLCASSLERGPNEQYFGPGTRLTVT.

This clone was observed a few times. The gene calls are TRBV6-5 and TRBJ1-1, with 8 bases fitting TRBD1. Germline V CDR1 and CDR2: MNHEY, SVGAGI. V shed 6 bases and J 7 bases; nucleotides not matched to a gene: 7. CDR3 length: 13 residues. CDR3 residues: CASSPRGPGEAFF. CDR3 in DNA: TGTGCCAGCAGCCCCAGGGGGCCGGGTGAAGCTTTCTTT.

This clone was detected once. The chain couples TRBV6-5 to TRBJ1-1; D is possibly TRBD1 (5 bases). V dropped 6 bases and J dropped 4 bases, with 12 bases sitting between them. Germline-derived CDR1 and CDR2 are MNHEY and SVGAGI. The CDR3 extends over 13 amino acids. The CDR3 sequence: CASRAGPITEAFF. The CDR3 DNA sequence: TGTGCCAGCAGGGCGGGGCCGATCACTGAAGCTTTCTTT.

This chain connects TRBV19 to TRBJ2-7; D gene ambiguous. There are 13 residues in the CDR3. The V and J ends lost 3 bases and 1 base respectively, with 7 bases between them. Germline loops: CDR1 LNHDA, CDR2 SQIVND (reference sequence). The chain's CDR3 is CASSIGRSYEQYF. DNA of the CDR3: TGTGCCAGTAGTATCGGTAGATCCTACGAGCAGTACTTC.

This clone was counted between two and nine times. The CDR3: CASSLAQGRTYEQYF. The CDR3 DNA reads as TGCGCCAGCAGCTTGGCCCAGGGTAGAACCTACGAGCAGTACTTC. This chain uses TRBV5-1 with TRBJ2-7, with D possibly being TRBD1 (5 bases). The V and J ends lost 0 bases and 2 bases respectively, with 12 bases between them. CDR1 SGHRS and CDR2 YFSETQ come from the germline V gene. The CDR3 runs to 15 residues.

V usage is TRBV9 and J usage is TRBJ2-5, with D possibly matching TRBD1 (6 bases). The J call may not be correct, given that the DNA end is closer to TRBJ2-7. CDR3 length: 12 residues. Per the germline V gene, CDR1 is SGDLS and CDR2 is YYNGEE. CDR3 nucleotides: TGTGCCAGCAGCGCACAGGGTACCGAGCAGTACTTC. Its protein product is CASSAQGTEQYF.

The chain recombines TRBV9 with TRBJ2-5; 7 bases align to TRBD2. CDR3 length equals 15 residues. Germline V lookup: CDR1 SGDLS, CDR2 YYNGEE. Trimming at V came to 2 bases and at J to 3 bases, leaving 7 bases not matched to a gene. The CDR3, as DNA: TGTGCCAGCAGCGTCGATCCTAGCGGAAAAGAGACCCAGTACTTC. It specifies CASSVDPSGKETQYF.

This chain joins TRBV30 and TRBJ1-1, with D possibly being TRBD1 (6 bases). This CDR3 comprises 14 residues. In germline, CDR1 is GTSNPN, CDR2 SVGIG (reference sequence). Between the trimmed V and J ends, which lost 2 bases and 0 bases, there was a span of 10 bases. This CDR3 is CAWSYGQLNTEAFF. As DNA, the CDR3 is TGTGCCTGGAGTTACGGACAGTTGAACACTGAAGCTTTCTTT.

The chain's CDR3 is CASSFRTGAGETQYF. The CDR3 DNA is TGTGCCAGCAGCTTCCGGACAGGGGCTGGAGAGACCCAGTACTTC. The V call is TRBV11-2, the J call TRBJ2-5; 9 bases are a match to TRBD1. CDR1 is SGHAT and CDR2 is FQNNGV in the germline V gene. The V and J ends lost 3 bases and 4 bases, in that order; junction bases with no gene match: 6. The CDR3 loop spans 15 amino acids.

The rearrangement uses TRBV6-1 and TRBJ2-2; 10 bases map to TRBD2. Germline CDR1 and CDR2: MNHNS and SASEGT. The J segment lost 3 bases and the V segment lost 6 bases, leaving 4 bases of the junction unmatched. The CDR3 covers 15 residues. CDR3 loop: CASRASGSDTGELFF. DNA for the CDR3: TGTGCCAGCAGGGCTAGCGGGAGTGACACCGGGGAGCTGTTTTTT.

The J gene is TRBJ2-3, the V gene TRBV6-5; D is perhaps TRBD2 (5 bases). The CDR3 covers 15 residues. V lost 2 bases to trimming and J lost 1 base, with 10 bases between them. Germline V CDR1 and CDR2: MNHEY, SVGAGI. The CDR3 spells CASSYGVGGTDTQYF. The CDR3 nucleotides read TGTGCCAGCAGTTACGGGGTCGGGGGCACAGATACGCAGTATTTT.

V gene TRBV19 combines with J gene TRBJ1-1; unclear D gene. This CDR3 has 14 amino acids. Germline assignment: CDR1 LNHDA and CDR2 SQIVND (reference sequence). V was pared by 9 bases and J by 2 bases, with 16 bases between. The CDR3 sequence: CASRGWVANTEAFF. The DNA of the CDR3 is TGTGCCAGCCGAGGGTGGGTAGCCAACACTGAAGCTTTCTTT.

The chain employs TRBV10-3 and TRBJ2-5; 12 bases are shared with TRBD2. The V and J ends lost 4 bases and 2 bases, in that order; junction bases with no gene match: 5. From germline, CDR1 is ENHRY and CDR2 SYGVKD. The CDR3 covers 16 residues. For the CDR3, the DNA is TGTGCCATCAGTGTGGGGACTAGCGGGTTTCAAGAGACCCAGTACTTC. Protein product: CAISVGTSGFQETQYF.

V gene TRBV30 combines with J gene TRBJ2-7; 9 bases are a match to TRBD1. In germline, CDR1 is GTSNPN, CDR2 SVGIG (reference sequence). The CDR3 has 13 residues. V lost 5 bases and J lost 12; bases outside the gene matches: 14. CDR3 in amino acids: CAWVKQGAMSLYF. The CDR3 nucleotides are TGTGCCTGGGTTAAACAGGGGGCCATGTCGTTGTACTTC.

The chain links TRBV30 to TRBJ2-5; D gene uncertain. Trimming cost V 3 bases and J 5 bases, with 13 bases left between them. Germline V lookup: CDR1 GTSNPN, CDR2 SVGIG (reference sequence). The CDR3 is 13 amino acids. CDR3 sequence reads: CAWSGRLGETQYF. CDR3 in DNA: TGTGCCTGGAGCGGTCGGCTCGGGGAGACCCAGTACTTC.

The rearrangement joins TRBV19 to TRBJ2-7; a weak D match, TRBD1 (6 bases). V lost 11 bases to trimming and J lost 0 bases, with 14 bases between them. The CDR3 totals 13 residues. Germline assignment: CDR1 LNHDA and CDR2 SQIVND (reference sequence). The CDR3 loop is CAPRQANSYEQYF. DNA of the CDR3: TGTGCCCCCAGACAGGCCAACTCCTACGAGCAGTACTTC.